The entry below gives a single T cell receptor beta chain sequence along with its context. Its antigen remains undetermined. Nothing much larger sits one base from this clone, and base qualities are not available. The CDR3 measures 17 amino acids from cysteine to phenylalanine. The entry retains the CDR3 DNA only, 51 bases that are in frame from base 1. For CDR1 and CDR2, the germline V gene lists SGHRS and YFSETQ. V is trimmed back by 4 bases and J by 5 bases, and the junction contains 12 bases that no gene match accounts for. TCRbeta CDR3 regions were amplified from genomic DNA by means of the immunoSEQ Assay, a bias-controlled multiplex PCR. The authors processed their data as follows. Within the assay, amplification of reference gene primers was used to estimate how many nucleated cells each sample contained. To quantify the absolute abundance of each unique TCRbeta CDR3 rearrangement, sequence reads were collapsed and filtered. For each sample, productive Simpson clonality was calculated by taking the square root of Simpson's diversity index across productive rearrangements. The immuneACCESS repertoire file appears here via TCRdb, limited to in-frame rearrangements. These files lack a portion of the clones; in checked studies, under half of the deficit traces to unresolved V genes, and the cause of the others is not known. D and trimming were read from the DNA, whereas the V and J calls and clone size are those reported in that table. Present in this sample are fewer than 350,000 clones, roughly 85% of which were seen just once. The top ten hold under 2% of the sample.

Enrolling through a virtual design, the prospective study's participants ranged in age from roughly 18 to 95 years and lived across 20 to 25 United States geographic areas. In the prospective study, cohorts were assigned on the basis of participant-reported clinical history obtained from a screening survey and a study questionnaire. A participant counted as exposed if, within 2 weeks of entering the study, that participant had been in contact with someone who had a PCR-confirmed or clinician-diagnosed COVID-19 case. In the prospective study, whole blood, serum and a nasopharyngeal or oropharyngeal swab were collected from each participant by mobile phlebotomists. Participants in the prospective study had the option to provide additional blood draws and questionnaires over a roughly 2-month period. Prospective study blood samples were shipped either frozen or at room temperature before DNA extraction.

This entry comes from a study of blood T cell repertoires in COVID-19 (dated by TCRdb to the early 2020s). General notes on the study: Samples from collaborators originated in the United States, Italy and Spain and spanned both the acute and convalescent phases of COVID-19. The prospective study material was composed of cDNA or gDNA derived from T cells, B-cell-depleted T cells, or PBMCs. Deeply sampled blood TCRbeta repertoires from subjects exposed to, actively infected with, or recovered from COVID-19 were included in the dataset. The repertoires were released in a freely available public database meant as a resource for research on the immune response to SARS-CoV-2. The samples were drawn from two sources: the first 160 participants of the ongoing ImmuneRACE study, and 1,000 to 1,500 subjects contributed by 6 global collaborators. A de-identified subject ID, COVID-19 status, age in years and sex were almost always included in the sample metadata. HLA class I and class II types, where available, came from metadata supplied by the sample provider rather than from assay-based typing.

On the study overall, not on this receptor specifically: Clinical and demographic metadata were provided uncurated, with the amount varying by source and participant.

Sequenced material: PBMCs or T cells enriched from blood (not recorded which). This chain joins TRBV5-1 to TRBJ2-2, and 9 bases in between align with TRBD1. The source is a woman aged 25 to 39 who had been exposed to COVID-19. The CDR3 here reads CASSRAPGQGSTGELFF. DNA sequence: TGCGCCAGCAGCCGAGCGCCGGGACAGGGTAGTACCGGGGAGCTGTTTTTT.